The clone carrying this TCR beta chain was seen only once. These data originate in a study of T-cell reconstitution after alpha-beta-depleted transplantation in children. The V and J ends lost 1 base and 2 bases respectively, with 13 bases between them. CDR3 length equals 16 residues. Unique molecular identifiers tagged the TCRbeta library. Each CDR3 protein gets one entry after TCRdb re-called the PCR reads with MiXCR. The sample lists 610,000 or so distinct CDR3 sequences, about a quarter seen once, with 36% in the top ten. This chain joins TRBV12-3 or TRBV12-4 and TRBJ2-3; D gene unclear. The sample in question was PBMCs, obtained before TCRalphabeta/CD19-depleted stem cell transplant. The clonotype was recovered from a boy younger than two with Wiskott-Aldrich syndrome, due to receive a stem cell transplant. The CDR3 DNA sequence: TGTGCCAGCAGTTTAGTACGTCAGAACCTCACAGATACGCAGTATTTT. Residues: CASSLVRQNLTDTQYF.